This record covers a single T cell receptor (beta chain). Source study methods: From reference gene primer amplification, estimates of nucleated cell counts were derived. TCRdb's copy holds only in-frame clones and misses some; the assay was immunoSEQ multiplex PCR. V and J calls plus clone size are reproduced from that table; the DNA served to infer D and trimming. The sample has tens of thousands of clones, roughly 89% seen once. With 6 bases clipped from V and 1 base from J, the junction kept 6 bases outside the gene matches. The CDR3 is 15 residues long. CDR1 and CDR2 (germline): MDHEN, SYDVKM. These data are taken from a study of blood T cell repertoires in COVID-19. About the research overall: The samples span acute and convalescent COVID-19 from the United States, Italy and Spain. Sample material is recorded as cDNA or gDNA derived from T cells, B-cell-depleted T cells, or PBMCs.

The rearrangement uses TRBV28 and TRBJ2-5, with 9 bases that match TRBD1. The sequencing sample was made of peripheral blood. The sequence was collected from a human donor in a cohort sampled during active COVID-19. CDR3 in DNA: TGTGCCAGCAGAGACGGGACAGGGCTCCAAGAGACCCAGTACTTC. Its protein is CASRDGTGLQETQYF.